This T cell receptor beta chain emerged from a study of T cells in Graves' hyperthyroidism and ophthalmopathy. Trimming at V came to 1 base and at J to 1 base, leaving 7 bases not matched to a gene. The CDR3 consists of 17 residues. The V gene's germline CDR1 is LNHDA and CDR2 SQIVND (reference sequence). The investigators amplified TCR beta CDR3 regions from RNA transcripts. During a first-round RT-PCR of the TCR CDR3, the HTBI primer set was used. TCRdb fed the multiplex PCR reads into MiXCR, producing one record per CDR3 protein. In the table there are 370,000 or so distinct CDR3 sequences, approximately 15% of which are singletons. This clonotype showed up just a few times. What it binds is not known. Study findings and constraints: Patients with ophthalmopathy were separated from those with stable hyperthyroidism by a 13 V-J model. Among clonotypes expanded in thyroid above 0.001, most were also found in blood.

Sequenced material: blood. J is TRBJ1-5 and V is TRBV19; TRBD1 agrees at 7 bases. This receptor was identified in a woman younger than 30 with Graves' hyperthyroidism that later progressed to Graves' ophthalmopathy. The CDR3: CASSIGETGRSNQPQHF. In DNA, the CDR3 is TGTGCCAGTAGTATAGGGGAGACAGGGAGGAGCAATCAGCCCCAGCATTTT.